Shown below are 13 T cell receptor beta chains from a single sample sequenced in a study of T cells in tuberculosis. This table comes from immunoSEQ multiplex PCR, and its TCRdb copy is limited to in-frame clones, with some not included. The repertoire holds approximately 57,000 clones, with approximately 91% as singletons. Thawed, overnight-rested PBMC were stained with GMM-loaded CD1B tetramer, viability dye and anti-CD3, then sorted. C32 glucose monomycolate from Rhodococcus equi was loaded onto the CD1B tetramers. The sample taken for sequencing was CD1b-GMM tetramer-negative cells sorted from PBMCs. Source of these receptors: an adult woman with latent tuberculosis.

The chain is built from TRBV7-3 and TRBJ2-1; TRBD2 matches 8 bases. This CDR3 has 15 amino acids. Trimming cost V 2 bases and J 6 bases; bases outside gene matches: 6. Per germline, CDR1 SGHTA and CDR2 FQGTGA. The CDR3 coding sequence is TGTGCCAGCAGCTTAGCGGGGGGATACGGCAATGAGCAGTTCTTC. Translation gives CASSLAGGYGNEQFF.

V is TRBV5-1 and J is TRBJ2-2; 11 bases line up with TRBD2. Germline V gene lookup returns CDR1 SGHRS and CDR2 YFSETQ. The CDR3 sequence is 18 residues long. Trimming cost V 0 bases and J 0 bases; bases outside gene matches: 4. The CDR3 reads CASSLGLAGPSNTGELFF. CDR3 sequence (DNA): TGCGCCAGCAGCTTGGGACTAGCGGGGCCTTCGAACACCGGGGAGCTGTTTTTT. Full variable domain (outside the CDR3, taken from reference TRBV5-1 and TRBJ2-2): KAGVTQTPRYLIKTRGQQVTLSCSPISGHRSVSWYQQTPGQGLQFLFEYFSETQRNKGNFPGRFSGRQFSNSRSEMNVSTLELGDSALYLCASSLGLAGPSNTGELFFGEGSRLTVL.

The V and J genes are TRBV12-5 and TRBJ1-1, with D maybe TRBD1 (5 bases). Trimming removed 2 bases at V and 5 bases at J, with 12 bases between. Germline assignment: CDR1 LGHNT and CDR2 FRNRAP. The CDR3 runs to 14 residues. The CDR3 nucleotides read TGTGCTAGTGGTTTGCCAGCCGGGGGAACTGAAGCTTTCTTT. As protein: CASGLPAGGTEAFF.

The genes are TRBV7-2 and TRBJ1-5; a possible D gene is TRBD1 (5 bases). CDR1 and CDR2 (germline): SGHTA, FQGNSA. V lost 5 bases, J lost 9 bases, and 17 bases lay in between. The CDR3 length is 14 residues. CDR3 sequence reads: CASSPGEGSRPQHF. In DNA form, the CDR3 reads TGTGCCAGCAGCCCCGGGGAGGGGTCCCGGCCCCAGCATTTT. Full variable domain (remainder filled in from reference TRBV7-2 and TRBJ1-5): GAGVSQSPSNKVTEKGKDVELRCDPISGHTALYWYRQSLGQGLEFLIYFQGNSAPDKSGLPSDRFSAERTGGSVSTLTIQRTQQEDSAVYLCASSPGEGSRPQHFGDGTRLSIL.

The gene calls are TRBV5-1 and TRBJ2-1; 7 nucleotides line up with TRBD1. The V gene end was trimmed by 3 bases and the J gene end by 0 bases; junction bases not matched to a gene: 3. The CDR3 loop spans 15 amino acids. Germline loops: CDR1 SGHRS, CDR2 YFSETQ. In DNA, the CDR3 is TGCGCCAGCAGCTCTGAGGGGGCCTCCTACAATGAGCAGTTCTTC. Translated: CASSSEGASYNEQFF.

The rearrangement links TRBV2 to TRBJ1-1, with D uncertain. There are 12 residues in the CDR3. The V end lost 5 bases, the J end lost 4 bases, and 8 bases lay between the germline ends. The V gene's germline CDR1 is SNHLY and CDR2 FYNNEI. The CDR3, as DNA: TGTGCCAGCAGTTTTGGGCTCACTGAAGCTTTCTTT. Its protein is CASSFGLTEAFF.

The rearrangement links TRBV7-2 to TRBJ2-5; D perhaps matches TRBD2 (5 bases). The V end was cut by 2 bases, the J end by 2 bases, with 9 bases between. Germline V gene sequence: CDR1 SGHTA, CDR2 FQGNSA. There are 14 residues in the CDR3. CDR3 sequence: CASSLFRDQETQYF. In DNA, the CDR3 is TGTGCCAGCAGCTTATTTCGGGATCAAGAGACCCAGTACTTC.

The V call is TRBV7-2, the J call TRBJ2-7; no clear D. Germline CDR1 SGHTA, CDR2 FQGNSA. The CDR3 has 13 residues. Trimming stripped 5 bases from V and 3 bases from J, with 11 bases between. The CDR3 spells CASSTVRGYEQYF. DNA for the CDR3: TGTGCCAGCAGCACGGTTAGAGGCTACGAGCAGTACTTC.

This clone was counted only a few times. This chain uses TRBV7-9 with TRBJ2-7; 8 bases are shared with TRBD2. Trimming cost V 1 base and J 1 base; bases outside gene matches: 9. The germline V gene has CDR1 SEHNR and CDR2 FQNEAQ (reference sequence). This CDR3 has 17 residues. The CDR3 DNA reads TGTGCCAGCAGCTTAGGTTTCGCGTCTAGCGGGTCCTACGAGCAGTACTTC. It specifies CASSLGFASSGSYEQYF.

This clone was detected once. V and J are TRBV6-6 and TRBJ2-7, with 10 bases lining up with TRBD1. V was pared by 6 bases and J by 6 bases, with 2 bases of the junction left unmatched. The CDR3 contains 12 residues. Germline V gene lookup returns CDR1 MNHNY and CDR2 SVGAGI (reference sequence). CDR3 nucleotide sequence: TGTGCCAGCAGCTGGGACAGGGGCGAGCAGTACTTC. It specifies CASSWDRGEQYF.

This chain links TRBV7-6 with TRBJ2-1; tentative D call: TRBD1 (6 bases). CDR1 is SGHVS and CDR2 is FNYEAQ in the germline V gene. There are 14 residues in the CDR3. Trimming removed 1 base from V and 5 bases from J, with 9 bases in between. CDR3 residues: CASSLGTANNEQFF. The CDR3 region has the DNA TGTGCCAGCAGCTTAGGGACAGCAAACAATGAGCAGTTCTTC.

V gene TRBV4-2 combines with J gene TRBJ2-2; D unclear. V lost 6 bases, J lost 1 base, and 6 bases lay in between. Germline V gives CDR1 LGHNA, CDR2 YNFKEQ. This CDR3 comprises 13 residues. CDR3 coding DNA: TGTGCCAGCAGTCCCGGGAACACCGGGGAGCTGTTTTTT. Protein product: CASSPGNTGELFF.

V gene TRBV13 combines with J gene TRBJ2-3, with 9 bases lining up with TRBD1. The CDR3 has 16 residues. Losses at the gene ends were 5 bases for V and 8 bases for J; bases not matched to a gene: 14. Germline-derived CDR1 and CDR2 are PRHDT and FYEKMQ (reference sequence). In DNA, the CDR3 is TGTGCCAGCAGCCCTCGACAGGGGGTTGCCCCACTTACGCAGTATTTT. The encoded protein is CASSPRQGVAPLTQYF.